This T cell receptor (beta chain) derives from a study of CD4 T cells in relation to SARS-CoV-2 and coronaviruses. Sequencing used immunoSEQ multiplex PCR; TCRdb keeps in-frame clones, though not all of them. Of 26,000 or so clones listed, about three quarters were seen once; the top ten hold less than 11%. This clone was detected only once. No antigen is known for it. Before the COVID-19 pandemic, during about 2011-2019, CD4+ T cells were taken from unexposed donors. Isolation of CD4+ T cells took place after approximately 11 days in culture. The sample comprised CD4+ T cells from PBMCs, cultured in vitro. The origin of this receptor is a human donor in good health.

The CDR3 DNA sequence: TGTGCCAGCAGCTTAGCCGACGAGGGACGGTACGAGCAGTACTTC. Translated, it gives CASSLADEGRYEQYF. The chain has TRBV4-2 and TRBJ2-7; D tentatively reads TRBD1 or TRBD2 (5 bases each). Trimming pared 5 bases from V and 4 bases from J, leaving 18 bases between. Germline CDR1 is LGHNA and CDR2 is YNFKEQ. This CDR3 has 15 amino acids.